The source of this TCR beta chain is a study of CD8 T cells in ankylosing spondylitis. Ten or more counts support this clonotype. The antigen is unknown. Study results and limitations: Significant enrichment of disease-linked clones was reported in matched ankylosing spondylitis synovial fluid.

Via MiXCR, TCRdb re-called the 5' RACE reads, giving one row per CDR3 protein. The sample holds about 130,000 distinct CDR3 sequences; approximately 10% are singletons and the top ten take 3% to 4%. Sequencing was carried out using blood, either unsorted or a sorted T cell fraction (not recorded which). This receptor was identified in a male donor with ankylosing spondylitis or in good health (not recorded which).

The CDR3: CSVGKHQETQYF. The CDR3 DNA reads TGCAGCGTTGGCAAACACCAAGAGACCCAGTACTTC. V usage is TRBV29-1 and J usage is TRBJ2-5, with no clear D. The V end was cut by 4 bases, the J end by 0 bases, with 6 bases between. Germline V CDR1 and CDR2: SQVTM, ANQGSEA. The CDR3 length is 12 residues.